This TCR beta chain was sequenced in a study of beta chain features in type 1 diabetes. About the research overall: The examined sorted cells totaled over 85,000,000 across samples. Overall study results and limits: In every one of the four CD4+ subsets, TCRB CDR3s were moderately but significantly shorter in Type 1 diabetes patients. High-TCR-expressing cells could be over-represented by cDNA sequencing.

CDR1 is SNHLY and CDR2 is FYNNEI in the germline V gene. After removal of 5 bases from V and 5 bases from J, the junction contained 5 bases not matched to a gene. The CDR3 runs 14 residues. Every isolated RNA sample was fully reverse transcribed, so sequencing captured expressed TCRB transcripts. Naive, central memory and regulatory T cell samples averaged around 3.5 million immunoSEQ reads each. The table came from immunoSEQ multiplex PCR; TCRdb's copy has only in-frame clones and leaves some out. The data show 250,000 to 350,000 clones, with roughly an eighth seen just once and 0.015% to 0.02% held by the top ten. As concerns this clone: Its antigen remains unknown.

Sorted populations all had greater than 98% purity. V usage is TRBV2 and J usage is TRBJ2-3, with 9 bases matching TRBD2. Material: naive CD4+ T cells from blood. The clonotype comes from a man aged 30 to 39 with type 1 diabetes. The chain's CDR3 is CASSLEAGGDTQYF. The CDR3 bases are TGTGCCAGCAGTTTGGAAGCGGGGGGAGATACGCAGTATTTT.